This TCR beta chain derives from a study of monozygotic twins with inflammatory bowel disease (dated by TCRdb to between 2019 and 2020). About the full investigation: The full study comprised approximately 28 monozygotic twin pairs: nine German pairs (four IBD-concordant, five IBD-discordant) and 19 IBD-discordant Danish pairs. Each individual had, on average, about 151 000 unique TCRalpha sequences and 181 000 unique TCRbeta sequences available for analysis. Disease-associated traits were sought mainly through comparisons between IBD patients and their genetically identical healthy co-twins within discordant pairs. What the work shows at the level of the full study, not this receptor alone: Compared with healthy twins, IBD patients shared fewer clonotypes with other individuals, and the difference was most pronounced in patients with signs of disease activity. Different T cell subtypes could not be distinguished in the analysis. The results gave no support for a single strong signal or clonotype linked to IBD. Measured by the inverse Simpson index, TCRbeta repertoire diversity was lower in IBD patients than in their healthy co-twins. Differing immunosuppressive treatments among patients may have added background noise and inter-individual variability to the repertoires. No difference in repertoire similarity was observed between concordant and discordant twins, possibly owing to limited statistical power.

Library preparation used 5' RACE. The input for every TCR library was around 4,000 ng of total RNA. For each sample, cDNA synthesis was carried out in eight separate reactions using SMARTScribe reverse transcriptase. During cDNA synthesis, template switching was used to introduce unique molecular identifiers that contained a 6-nucleotide sample barcode. TCRalpha and TCRbeta cDNA was amplified in two nested PCRs of about 16 and 10 cycles, and bead purification was carried out after each PCR. Before amplification, the cDNA was both treated with uracil DNA-glycosylase and purified with the QIAquick PCR purification kit. In the second PCR, Illumina TruSeq-compatible adapters and sample-specific barcodes were added. TapeStation and Qubit were used to check library quality and concentration, and roughly 4.8 ng of each library went into the pool. The pooled libraries were sequenced with 2 x 100 bp reads and custom sequencing primers on an Illumina HiSeq2500 single-index Rapid Run. For the original study's pipeline: MiGEC version 1.2.6 was used for UMI-based consensus assembly, which corrected PCR and sequencing errors. MiXCR version 2.1.1 was used to carry out V(D)J alignment, clonotype assembly and CDR3 extraction. To normalise gene usage, clonotype sharing and MAIT/NKT TCR abundance, the analysis used the top 1000, 10 000 and 20 000 clonotypes per sample. After downsampling to 27 000 UMIs, diversity was calculated as the inverse Simpson index using the vegan R package. Paired Mann-Whitney U tests on discordant twin pairs were used, with Benjamini-Hochberg multiple-testing correction. TCRdb reprocessed the public reads and reports one entry per CDR3 protein sequence, without DNA. TCRdb's processing, not the authors' own work, is the source of the V and J calls. The table kept for this sample lists hundreds of thousands of distinct CDR3 sequences. Clones ranked in the top ten supply 2.4% of the sample.

From each donor, an approximately 2.4 ml peripheral blood sample was drawn into PAXgene tubes and stored at -80 degrees C. Without any T cell sorting, total RNA was extracted from whole blood using the PAXgene blood miRNA kit on an automated QIAcube. Peripheral blood from monozygotic twin pairs, either concordant or discordant for inflammatory bowel disease, underwent deep TCRalpha and TCRbeta repertoire profiling that used unique molecular barcoding. Smoking habits were recorded for all twin pairs, and each individual was classified as a current, former or never smoker. Points on this clonotype: What antigen it recognizes has not been identified.

Input material: blood. This sequence originates from a human donor with ulcerative colitis or Crohn's disease, or a healthy co-twin of an affected twin (not recorded which).

Here the CDR3 is given as CASSTDRGRLSGANVLTF. Recombination linked TRBV5-4 to TRBJ2-6; TCRdb gives TRBD1 as the D gene, but with no DNA this cannot be confirmed. Sequences SGHNT (CDR1) and YYREEE (CDR2) are obtained from the germline V gene (reference sequence). Including cysteine and phenylalanine, the CDR3 has 18 amino acids. The protein alone is recorded here.